This TCR beta chain stems from a study of post-analysis software for immune sequencing data. Whole-study results and caveats: About five TRBV segments, including TRBV5-6, TRBV5-1 and TRBV20-1, were more frequent in patients than controls.

A remark on this clonotype: Its antigen is unknown.

Unique molecular identifiers were built into the TCR beta cDNA libraries. T cells numbering about 0.9 to 11 million gave rise to some 500,000 cDNA molecules. Each CDR3 protein is one row after TCRdb ran MiXCR on the PCR reads. The sample yields 550,000 to 700,000 distinct CDR3 sequences, roughly 46% seen once. Germline values: CDR1 SGHKS, CDR2 YYEKEE (reference sequence). Trimming at V came to 3 bases and at J to 7 bases, leaving 9 bases not matched to a gene. The length of the CDR3 is 15 residues. The chain uses TRBV5-5 and TRBJ1-5; TRBD1 aligns across 8 bases. The material sequenced was blood. The receptor was isolated from a girl aged 5 to 17 with multiple sclerosis. CDR3 residues: CASSWGAGGVQPQHF. CDR3 nucleotides: TGTGCCAGCAGCTGGGGGGCAGGGGGCGTCCAGCCCCAGCATTTT.